This T cell receptor beta chain emerged from a study of cytomegalovirus exposure and HLA in healthy donors. The PCR made use of 60 Vbeta and 13 Jbeta primers. Profiled with immunoSEQ multiplex PCR; TCRdb holds only in-frame clones, not every one. The table shows some 20,000 clones, with approximately 80% occurring only once. Points from the study as a whole: Follow-up analysis later connected one missense variant in DCLRE1C with trimming of TCR beta V- and J-genes.

On this clone itself: Its antigen is not identified.

The CDR3 extends over 14 amino acids. V shed 6 bases, J shed 0 bases, and the junction held 2 bases outside the gene matches. Germline CDR1 and CDR2: MNHEY and SVGAGI. This TCR derives from a human donor in good health. The chain links TRBV6-5 to TRBJ2-7; 10 nucleotides match TRBD1. Sequenced input: PBMCs. Here the CDR3 DNA reads TGTGCCAGCAGGGGACAGGGGAACTCCTACGAGCAGTACTTC. This gives the protein CASRGQGNSYEQYF.